This T cell receptor beta chain was sequenced during a study of T cells after yellow fever vaccination. Germline values: CDR1 LNHDA, CDR2 SQIVND (reference sequence). The CDR3 has 16 amino acids. Trimming cost V 4 bases and J 4 bases, with 19 bases left between them. One entry per CDR3 protein results from TCRdb running MiXCR on the 5' RACE reads. The sample has 250,000 to 350,000 distinct CDR3 sequences; about 10% are singletons. A note on this clonotype: Its target is not known.

General study results and limits: Researchers cautioned that FACS-sorted repertoires could harbor abundant clonotypes contaminating from the bulk population.

Source: CD4+ T cells sorted from PBMCs, taken 5 days after the yellow fever booster vaccination. This TCR was recovered from a man in his late teens or twenties who received the YFV17D yellow fever vaccine. The chain employs TRBV19 and TRBJ2-5; D perhaps matches TRBD2 (6 bases). The CDR3 coding sequence is TGTGCCAGTAGTACCCGGGGTTTGGAGGGAAGAGAGACCCAGTACTTC. It is translated as CASSTRGLEGRETQYF. The complete variable domain, with remaining parts taken from reference TRBV19 and TRBJ2-5, reads DGGITQSPKYLFRKEGQNVTLSCEQNLNHDAMYWYRQDPGQGLRLIYYSQIVNDFQKGDIAEGYSVSREKKESFPLTVTSAQKNPTAFYLCASSTRGLEGRETQYFGPGTRLLVL.